This T cell receptor (beta chain) was observed in a study of T cell repertoires in cytomegalovirus infection. At the level of the study: From public TCR beta signatures came an indication of both CMV infection and matching HLA type.

As for this clonotype: Its specificity is not known.

Study-level points and caveats: People with CMV and the relevant HLA were identified by cumulative public TCR beta family frequency. Dominating the ex vivo response were HLA-C-restricted CMV-specific TCR beta clonotypes.

TCRdb re-analysed the reads in MiXCR, keeping a single row per CDR3 protein. This sample has fewer than 700,000 distinct CDR3 sequences, with 20% to 25% found just once. The CDR3 has 13 residues. This TCR was recovered from a human donor in good health (CMV status not recorded). Some clones in this sample may be carry-over from other donors' samples. This chain connects TRBV12-3 or TRBV12-4 to TRBJ2-7; D is uncertain. Sequenced: CD8+ T cells from PBMCs. The CDR3 region is CASSYTPAGPKIV. CDR3 in DNA: TGTGCCAGCAGCTATACTCCTGCAGGTCCGAAAATAGTC.